A selection of T cell receptor beta chains follows, all from one sample in a study of control samples from healthy donors and cancer patients. Only in-frame clones appear in the TCRdb table, and some are missing; sequencing was by immunoSEQ multiplex PCR. Among 84,000 or so clones listed, 91% were seen once. The sequencing sample was made of blood. The receptors stem from a man younger than 40 in good health. Each CDR3 is given with its conserved first and last residue. The D gene is left open where the match is weak. Rows may omit the clone size; those that give it use once, few, many or a size class.

cdr3_aa cdr3_nt clone_size j_call d_call v_call
CASSPRRGNTIYF TGTGCCAGCAGCCCCAGAAGGGGGAACACCATATATTTT - TRBJ1-3 - TRBV11-2
CASSQHTSGSTGEQFF TGTGCCAGCAGCCAGCATACTAGCGGGAGCACGGGTGAGCAGTTCTTC - TRBJ2-1 TRBD2 TRBV3-1/TRBV3-2
CASSLVSPENNEQFF TGCGCCAGCAGCTTGGTTAGCCCGGAGAACAATGAGCAGTTCTTC once TRBJ2-1 - TRBV5-1
CASSLQGANSPLHF TGTGCCAGCAGTTTGCAGGGAGCAAATTCACCCCTCCACTTT - TRBJ1-6 - TRBV27
CASQLAGGRDEQFF TGCGCCAGCCAACTAGCGGGAGGGAGGGATGAGCAGTTCTTC - TRBJ2-1 TRBD2 TRBV5-1
CASSPTSGSSYEQYF TGTGCCAGCAGCCCAACTAGCGGGAGTTCATACGAGCAGTACTTC - TRBJ2-7 TRBD2 TRBV5-6
CASSYSTRGGQETQYF TGTGCCAGCAGTTACTCCACCCGGGGGGGCCAAGAGACCCAGTACTTC - TRBJ2-5 TRBD2 TRBV6-5
CASSQGSGVDTEAFF TGCGCCAGCAGCCAAGGGTCAGGGGTTGACACTGAAGCTTTCTTT - TRBJ1-1 - TRBV4-1
CASSFYQGANTEAFF TGTGCCAGCAGTTTTTATCAGGGGGCCAACACTGAAGCTTTCTTT - TRBJ1-1 TRBD1 TRBV28
CARSWGGAGSYEQYF TGCGCCCGCAGCTGGGGGGGGGCCGGCTCCTACGAGCAGTACTTC - TRBJ2-7 - TRBV5-1
CAISEGLAGGPSADTQYF TGTGCCATCAGTGAGGGACTAGCGGGAGGGCCGTCGGCAGATACGCAGTATTTT once TRBJ2-3 TRBD2 TRBV10-3
CASSLGLAGVGEQFF TGTGCCAGCAGCCTGGGACTAGCGGGAGTGGGTGAGCAGTTCTTC - TRBJ2-1 TRBD2 TRBV5-8
CASRSTGTVNTGELFF TGTGCCAGCAGGTCCACCGGGACAGTGAACACCGGGGAGCTGTTTTTT - TRBJ2-2 TRBD1 TRBV2